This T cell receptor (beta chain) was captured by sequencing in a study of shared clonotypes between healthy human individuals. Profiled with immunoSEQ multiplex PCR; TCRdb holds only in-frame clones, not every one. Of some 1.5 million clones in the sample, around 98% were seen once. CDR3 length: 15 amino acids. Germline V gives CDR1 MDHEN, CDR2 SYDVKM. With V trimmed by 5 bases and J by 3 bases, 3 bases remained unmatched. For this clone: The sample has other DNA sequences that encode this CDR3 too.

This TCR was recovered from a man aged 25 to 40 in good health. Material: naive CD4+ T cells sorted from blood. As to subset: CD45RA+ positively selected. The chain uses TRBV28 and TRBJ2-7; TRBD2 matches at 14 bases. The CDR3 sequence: CASSPGLAGGYEQYF. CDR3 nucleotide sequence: TGTGCCAGCAGTCCCGGACTAGCGGGAGGCTACGAGCAGTACTTC.